This T cell receptor (beta chain) was retrieved from a study of T cell changes during pregnancy in multiple sclerosis. The CDR3 is 16 amino acids. Germline lookup yields CDR1 MNHEY and CDR2 SMNVEV (reference sequence). The germline V and J ends were trimmed by 5 bases and 0 bases, with 14 bases remaining between them. This clone came up once. The method was immunoSEQ multiplex PCR; TCRdb's version includes in-frame clones alone and lacks a portion of them. The sample lists tens of thousands of clones, around 93% occurring once. This chain uses TRBV27 with TRBJ1-3; D uncertain. The receptor's source is a female donor with multiple sclerosis, enrolled in a pregnancy study. The material was CD4+ T cells from peripheral blood mononuclear cells, obtained in the third trimester of pregnancy. The CDR3 nucleotides read TGTGCCAGCAGTCCTACCCGACACCACTCTGGAAACACCATATATTTT. Translated: CASSPTRHHSGNTIYF.